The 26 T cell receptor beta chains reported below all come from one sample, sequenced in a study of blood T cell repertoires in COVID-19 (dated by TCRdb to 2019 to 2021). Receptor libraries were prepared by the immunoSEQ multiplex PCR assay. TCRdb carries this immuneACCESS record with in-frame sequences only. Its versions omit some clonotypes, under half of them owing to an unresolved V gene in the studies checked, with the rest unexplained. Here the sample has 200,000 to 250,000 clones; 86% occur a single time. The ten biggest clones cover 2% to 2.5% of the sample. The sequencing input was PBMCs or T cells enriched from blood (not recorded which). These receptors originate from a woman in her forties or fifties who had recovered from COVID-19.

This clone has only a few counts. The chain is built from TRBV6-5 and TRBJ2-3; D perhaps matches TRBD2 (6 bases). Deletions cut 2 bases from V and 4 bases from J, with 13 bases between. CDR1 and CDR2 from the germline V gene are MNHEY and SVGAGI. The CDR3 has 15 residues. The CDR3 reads CASSYGGVHADTQYF. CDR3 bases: TGTGCCAGCAGTTACGGAGGGGTGCATGCAGATACGCAGTATTTT.

In DNA, the CDR3 is TGTGCCAGCAGCTTAGGATTGTGGGCGAGGACAAACACCGGGGAGCTGTTTTTT. It is translated as CASSLGLWARTNTGELFF. This chain links TRBV11-2 with TRBJ2-2; D is perhaps TRBD1 (5 bases). This CDR3 comprises 18 residues. CDR1 and CDR2 (germline): SGHAT, FQNNGV. The V end lost 1 base, the J end lost 2 bases, and 17 bases lay between the germline ends.

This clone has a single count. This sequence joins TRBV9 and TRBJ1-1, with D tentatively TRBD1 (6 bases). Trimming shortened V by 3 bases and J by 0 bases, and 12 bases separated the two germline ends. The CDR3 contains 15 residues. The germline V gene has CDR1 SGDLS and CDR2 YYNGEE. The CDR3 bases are TGTGCCAGCAGCGGGTTGGGACATCTGAACACTGAAGCTTTCTTT. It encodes CASSGLGHLNTEAFF.

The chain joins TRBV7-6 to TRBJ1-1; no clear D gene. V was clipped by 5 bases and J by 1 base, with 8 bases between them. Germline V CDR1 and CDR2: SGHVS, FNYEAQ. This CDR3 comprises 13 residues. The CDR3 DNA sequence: TGTGCCAGCAGCCGAGGTTCGAACACTGAAGCTTTCTTT. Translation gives CASSRGSNTEAFF. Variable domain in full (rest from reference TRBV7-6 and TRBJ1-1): GAGVSQSPRYKVTKRGQDVALRCDPISGHVSLYWYRQALGQGPEFLTYFNYEAQQDKSGLPNDRFSAERPEGSISTLTIQRTEQRDSAMYRCASSRGSNTEAFFGQGTRLTVV.

The CDR3 DNA follows: TGTGCCAGCAGCCCGCTGGGTGGAGCGGGGGAGCAGTTCTTC. Translation gives CASSPLGGAGEQFF. The rearrangement joins TRBV9 to TRBJ2-1, with TRBD2 matching over 7 bases. The CDR3 contains 14 residues. Trimming at V came to 4 bases and at J to 10 bases, leaving 11 bases not matched to a gene. The germline V gene has CDR1 SGDLS and CDR2 YYNGEE.

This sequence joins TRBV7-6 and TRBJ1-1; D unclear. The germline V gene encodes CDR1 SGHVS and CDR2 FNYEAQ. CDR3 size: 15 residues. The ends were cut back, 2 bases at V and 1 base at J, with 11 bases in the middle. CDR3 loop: CASSLKVYPNTEAFF. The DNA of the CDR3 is TGTGCCAGCAGCTTAAAAGTCTACCCGAACACTGAAGCTTTCTTT.

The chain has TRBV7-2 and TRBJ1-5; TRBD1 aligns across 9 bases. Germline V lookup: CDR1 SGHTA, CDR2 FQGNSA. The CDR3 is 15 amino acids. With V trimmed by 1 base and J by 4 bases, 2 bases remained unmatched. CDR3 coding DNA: TGTGCCAGCAGCTTAGGGGACAGGGTAAATCAGCCCCAGCATTTT. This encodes CASSLGDRVNQPQHF.

CDR3 sequence: CAWTLFPRNNIYF. CDR3 nucleotide sequence: TGTGCCTGGACGCTGTTCCCTAGAAATAACATATATTTT. This chain uses TRBV30 with TRBJ1-3; D unresolved. The V end lost 4 bases, the J end lost 12 bases, and 19 bases lay between the germline ends. In germline, CDR1 is GTSNPN, CDR2 SVGIG (reference sequence). CDR3 size: 13 residues. Full variable domain (rest looked up from reference TRBV30 and TRBJ1-3): SQTIHQWPATLVQPVGSPLSLECTVEGTSNPNLYWYRQAAGRGLQLLFYSVGIGQISSEVPQNLSASRPQDRQFILSSKKLLLSDSGFYLCAWTLFPRNNIYFGEGSWLTVV.

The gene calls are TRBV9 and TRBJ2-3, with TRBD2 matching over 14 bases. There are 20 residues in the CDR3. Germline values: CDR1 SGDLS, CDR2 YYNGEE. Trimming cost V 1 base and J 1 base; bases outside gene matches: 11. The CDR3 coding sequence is TGTGCCAGCAGCGTACGACTGGGACTAGCGGGAGATGGGGGCACAGATACGCAGTATTTT. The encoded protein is CASSVRLGLAGDGGTDTQYF.

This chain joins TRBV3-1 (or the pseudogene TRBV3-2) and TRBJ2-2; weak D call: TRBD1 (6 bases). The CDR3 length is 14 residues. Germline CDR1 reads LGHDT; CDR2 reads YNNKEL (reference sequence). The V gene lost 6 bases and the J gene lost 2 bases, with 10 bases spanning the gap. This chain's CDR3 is CASSRQVNTGELFF. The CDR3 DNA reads TGTGCCAGCAGTCGACAGGTTAACACCGGGGAGCTGTTTTTT.

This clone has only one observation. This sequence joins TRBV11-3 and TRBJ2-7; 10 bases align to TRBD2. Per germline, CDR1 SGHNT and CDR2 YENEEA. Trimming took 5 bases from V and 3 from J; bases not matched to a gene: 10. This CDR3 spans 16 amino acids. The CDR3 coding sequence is TGTGCCAGCAGCAGAGGCGGACTAGCGGAAAACTACGAGCAGTACTTC. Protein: CASSRGGLAENYEQYF.

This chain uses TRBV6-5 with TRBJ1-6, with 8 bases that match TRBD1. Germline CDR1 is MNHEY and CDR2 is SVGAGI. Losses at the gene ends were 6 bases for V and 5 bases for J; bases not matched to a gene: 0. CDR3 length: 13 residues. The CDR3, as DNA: TGTGCCAGCAGGGACAGGGATAATTCACCCCTCCACTTT. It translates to CASRDRDNSPLHF.

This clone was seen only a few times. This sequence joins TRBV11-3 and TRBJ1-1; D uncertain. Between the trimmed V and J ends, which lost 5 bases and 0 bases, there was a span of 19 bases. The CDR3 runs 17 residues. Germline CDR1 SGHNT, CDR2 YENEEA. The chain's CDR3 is CASSPGEPYIMNTEAFF. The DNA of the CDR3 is TGTGCCAGCAGCCCGGGAGAACCCTATATTATGAACACTGAAGCTTTCTTT.

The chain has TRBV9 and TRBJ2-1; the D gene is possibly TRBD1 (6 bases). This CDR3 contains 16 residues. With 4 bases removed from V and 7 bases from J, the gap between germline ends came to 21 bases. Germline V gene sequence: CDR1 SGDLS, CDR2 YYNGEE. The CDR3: CASSHGHYAQGNEQFF. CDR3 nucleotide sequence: TGTGCCAGCAGCCATGGGCACTACGCCCAGGGGAATGAGCAGTTCTTC.

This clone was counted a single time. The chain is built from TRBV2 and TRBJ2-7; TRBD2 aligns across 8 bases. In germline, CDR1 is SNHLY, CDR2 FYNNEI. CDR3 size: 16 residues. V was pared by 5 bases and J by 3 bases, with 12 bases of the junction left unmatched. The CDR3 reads CASSWPGGGIGYEQYF. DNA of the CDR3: TGTGCCAGCAGTTGGCCGGGGGGGGGCATCGGCTACGAGCAGTACTTC.

In DNA, the CDR3 is TGTGCCAGCAGCCAAGGGGACAGGCGCCCCTACGAGCAGTACTTC. It specifies CASSQGDRRPYEQYF. The V gene is TRBV3-1 (or the pseudogene TRBV3-2), the J gene TRBJ2-7, with 8 bases aligning to TRBD1. The CDR3 has 15 residues. Germline loops: CDR1 LGHDT, CDR2 YNNKEL (reference sequence). V trimming: 1 base; J trimming: 2 bases; junction bases outside the gene matches: 4.

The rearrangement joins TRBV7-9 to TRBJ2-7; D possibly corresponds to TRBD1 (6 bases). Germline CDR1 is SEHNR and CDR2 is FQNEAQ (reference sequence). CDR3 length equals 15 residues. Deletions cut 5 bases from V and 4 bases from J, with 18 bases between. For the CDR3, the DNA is TGTGCCAGCAGCCGCCCCGCCGGGACACAGTACGAGCAGTACTTC. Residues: CASSRPAGTQYEQYF.

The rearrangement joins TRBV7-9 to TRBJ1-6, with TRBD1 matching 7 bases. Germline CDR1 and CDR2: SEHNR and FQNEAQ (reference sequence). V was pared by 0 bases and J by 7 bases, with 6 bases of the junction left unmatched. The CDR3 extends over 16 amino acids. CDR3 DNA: TGTGCCAGCAGCTTAGCGCGCGTAGGGGGCAATTCACCCCTCCACTTT. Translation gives CASSLARVGGNSPLHF.

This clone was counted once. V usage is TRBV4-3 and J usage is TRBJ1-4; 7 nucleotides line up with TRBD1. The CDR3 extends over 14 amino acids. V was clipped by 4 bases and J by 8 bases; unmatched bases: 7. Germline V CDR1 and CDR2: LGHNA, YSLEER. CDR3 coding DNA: TGCGCCAGCAGCCCTGGGGACAGAGGCGAAAAACTGTTTTTT. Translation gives CASSPGDRGEKLFF.

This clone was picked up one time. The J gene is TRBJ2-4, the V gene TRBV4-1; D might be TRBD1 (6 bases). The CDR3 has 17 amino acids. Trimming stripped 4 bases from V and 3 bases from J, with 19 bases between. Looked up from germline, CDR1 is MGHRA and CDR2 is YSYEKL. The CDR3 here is CASSRVVRGLGKNIQYF. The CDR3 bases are TGCGCCAGCAGCCGAGTCGTCAGGGGCCTTGGCAAAAACATTCAGTACTTC.

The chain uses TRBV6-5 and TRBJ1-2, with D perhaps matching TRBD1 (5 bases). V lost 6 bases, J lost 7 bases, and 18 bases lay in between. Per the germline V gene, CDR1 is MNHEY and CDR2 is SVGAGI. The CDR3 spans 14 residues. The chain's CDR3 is CASRKPEAGLGYTF. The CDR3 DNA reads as TGTGCCAGCAGGAAGCCCGAGGCAGGGCTTGGCTACACCTTC.

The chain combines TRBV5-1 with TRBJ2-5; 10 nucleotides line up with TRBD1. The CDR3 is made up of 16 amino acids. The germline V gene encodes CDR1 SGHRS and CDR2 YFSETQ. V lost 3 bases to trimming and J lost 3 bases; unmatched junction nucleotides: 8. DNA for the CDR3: TGCGCCAGCAGCTCTCCCGGGACAGGGGAGGAAGAGACCCAGTACTTC. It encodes CASSSPGTGEEETQYF.

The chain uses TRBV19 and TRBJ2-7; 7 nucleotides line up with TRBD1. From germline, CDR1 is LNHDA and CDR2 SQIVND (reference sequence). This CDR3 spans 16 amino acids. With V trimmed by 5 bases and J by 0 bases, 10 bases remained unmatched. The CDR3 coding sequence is TGTGCCAGTAGTTTAAGTCACCGGGACAGCTCCTACGAGCAGTACTTC. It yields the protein CASSLSHRDSSYEQYF.

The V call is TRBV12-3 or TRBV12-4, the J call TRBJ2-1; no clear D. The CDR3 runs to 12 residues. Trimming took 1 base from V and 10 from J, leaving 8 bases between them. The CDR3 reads CASSLELREQFF. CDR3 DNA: TGTGCCAGCAGTTTAGAGCTCAGGGAGCAGTTCTTC.

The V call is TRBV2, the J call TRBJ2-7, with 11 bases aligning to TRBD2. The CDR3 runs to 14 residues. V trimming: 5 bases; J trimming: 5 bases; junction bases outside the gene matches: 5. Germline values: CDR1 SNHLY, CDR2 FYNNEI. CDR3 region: CASSLLAGVDEQYF. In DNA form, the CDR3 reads TGTGCCAGCAGTCTACTAGCGGGAGTGGACGAGCAGTACTTC.

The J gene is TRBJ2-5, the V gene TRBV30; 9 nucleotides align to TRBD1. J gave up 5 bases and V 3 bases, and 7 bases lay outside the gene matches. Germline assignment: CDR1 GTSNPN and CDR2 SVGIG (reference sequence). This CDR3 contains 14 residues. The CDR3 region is CAWSITGGAETQYF. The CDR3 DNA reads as TGTGCCTGGAGCATAACAGGGGGCGCTGAGACCCAGTACTTC.